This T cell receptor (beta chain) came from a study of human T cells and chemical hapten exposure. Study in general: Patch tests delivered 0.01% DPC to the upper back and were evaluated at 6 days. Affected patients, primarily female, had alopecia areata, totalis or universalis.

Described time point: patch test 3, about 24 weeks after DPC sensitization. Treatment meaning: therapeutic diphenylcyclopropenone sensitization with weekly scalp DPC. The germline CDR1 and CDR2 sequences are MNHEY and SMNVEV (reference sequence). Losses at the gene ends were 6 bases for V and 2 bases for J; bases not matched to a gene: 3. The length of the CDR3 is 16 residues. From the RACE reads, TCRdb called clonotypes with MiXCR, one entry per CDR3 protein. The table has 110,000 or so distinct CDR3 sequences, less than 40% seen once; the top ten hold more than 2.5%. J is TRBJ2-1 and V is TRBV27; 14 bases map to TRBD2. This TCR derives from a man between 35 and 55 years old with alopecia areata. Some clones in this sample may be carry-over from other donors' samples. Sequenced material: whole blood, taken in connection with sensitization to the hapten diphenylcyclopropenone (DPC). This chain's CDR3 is CASRTSGRVPYNEQFF. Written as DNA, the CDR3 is TGTGCCAGCAGGACTAGCGGGAGGGTCCCCTACAATGAGCAGTTCTTC.